This TCR beta chain was sequenced in a study of shared clonotypes between healthy human individuals. The CDR3 runs to 11 residues. V lost 3 bases, J lost 6 bases, and 9 bases lay in between. Germline loops: CDR1 DFQATT, CDR2 SNEGSKA (reference sequence). Genomic DNA from each subset was divided evenly over several immunoSEQ plates. Libraries were prepared by immunoSEQ multiplex PCR; TCRdb keeps only in-frame clonotypes and omits some of them. The profile shows about 560,000 clones, 70% to 80% of them singletons. The V call is TRBV20-1, the J call TRBJ2-7; D is undetermined. Sequenced sample: PBMCs. The receptor was isolated from a woman between 40 and 50 years old in good health. Some clones in this sample may be carry-over from other donors' samples. The CDR3 reads CSASPYREQYF. As DNA, the CDR3 is TGCAGTGCTAGCCCCTACCGCGAGCAGTACTTC.